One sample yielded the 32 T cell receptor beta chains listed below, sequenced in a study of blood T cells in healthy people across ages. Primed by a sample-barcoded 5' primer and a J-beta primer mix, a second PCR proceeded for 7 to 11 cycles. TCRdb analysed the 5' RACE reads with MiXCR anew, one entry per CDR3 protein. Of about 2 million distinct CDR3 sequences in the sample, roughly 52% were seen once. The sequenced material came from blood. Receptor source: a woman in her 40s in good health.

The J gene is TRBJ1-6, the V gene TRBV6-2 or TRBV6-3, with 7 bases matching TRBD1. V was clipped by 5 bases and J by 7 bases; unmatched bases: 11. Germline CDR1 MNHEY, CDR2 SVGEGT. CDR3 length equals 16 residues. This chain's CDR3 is CASSPRGQMNNSPLHF. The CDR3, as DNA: TGTGCCAGCAGTCCTCGGGGACAGATGAACAATTCACCCCTCCACTTT.

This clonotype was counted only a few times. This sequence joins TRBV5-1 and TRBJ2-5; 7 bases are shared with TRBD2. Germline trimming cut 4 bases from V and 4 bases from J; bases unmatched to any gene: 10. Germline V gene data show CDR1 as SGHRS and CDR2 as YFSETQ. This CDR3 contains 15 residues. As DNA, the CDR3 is TGCGCCAGCAGCCAAGGACTAGTCCTTGGAGAGACCCAGTACTTC. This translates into CASSQGLVLGETQYF.

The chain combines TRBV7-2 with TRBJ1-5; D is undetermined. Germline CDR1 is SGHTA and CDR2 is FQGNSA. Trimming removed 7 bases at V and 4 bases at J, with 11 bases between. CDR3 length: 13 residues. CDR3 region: CASNQRPNQPQHF. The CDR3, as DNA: TGTGCCAGCAACCAAAGGCCGAATCAGCCCCAGCATTTT.

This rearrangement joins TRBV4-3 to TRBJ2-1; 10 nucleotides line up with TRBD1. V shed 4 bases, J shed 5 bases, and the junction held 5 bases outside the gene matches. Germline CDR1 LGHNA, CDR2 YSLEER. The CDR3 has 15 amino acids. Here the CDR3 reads CASSLGQGVNNEQFF. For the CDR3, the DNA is TGCGCCAGCAGCCTAGGACAGGGGGTAAACAATGAGCAGTTCTTC.

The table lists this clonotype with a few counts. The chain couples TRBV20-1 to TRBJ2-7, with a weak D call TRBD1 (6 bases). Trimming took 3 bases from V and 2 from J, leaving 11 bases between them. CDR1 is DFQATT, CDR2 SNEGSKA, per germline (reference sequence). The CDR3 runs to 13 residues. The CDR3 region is CSARTGVAYEQYF. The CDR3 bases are TGCAGTGCTAGGACAGGCGTAGCCTACGAGCAGTACTTC.

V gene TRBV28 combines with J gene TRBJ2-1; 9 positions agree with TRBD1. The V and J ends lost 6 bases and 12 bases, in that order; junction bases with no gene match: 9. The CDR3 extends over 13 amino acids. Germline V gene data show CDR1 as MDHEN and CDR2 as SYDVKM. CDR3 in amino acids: CASSRDRVGGQFF. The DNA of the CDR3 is TGTGCCAGCAGCCGGGACAGGGTCGGAGGGCAGTTCTTC.

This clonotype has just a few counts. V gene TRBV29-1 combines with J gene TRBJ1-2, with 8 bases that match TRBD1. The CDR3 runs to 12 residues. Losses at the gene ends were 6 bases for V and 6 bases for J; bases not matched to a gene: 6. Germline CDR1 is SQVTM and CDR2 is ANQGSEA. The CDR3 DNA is TGCAGCGTCGTCGACAGGGGAAATGGCTACACCTTC. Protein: CSVVDRGNGYTF.

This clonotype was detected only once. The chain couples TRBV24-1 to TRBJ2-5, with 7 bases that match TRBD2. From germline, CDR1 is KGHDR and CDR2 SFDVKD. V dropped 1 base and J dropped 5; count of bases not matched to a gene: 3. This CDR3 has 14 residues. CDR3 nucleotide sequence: TGTGCCACCAGTGATTTCTGGGGGGGGGAGACCCAGTACTTC. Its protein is CATSDFWGGETQYF.

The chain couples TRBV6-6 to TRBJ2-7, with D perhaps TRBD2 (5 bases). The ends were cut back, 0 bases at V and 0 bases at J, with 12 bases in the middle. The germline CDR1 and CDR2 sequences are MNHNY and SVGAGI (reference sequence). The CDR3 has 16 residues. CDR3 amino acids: CASSYSAVRGSYEQYF. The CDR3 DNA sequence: TGTGCCAGCAGTTACTCAGCAGTCCGGGGCTCCTACGAGCAGTACTTC.

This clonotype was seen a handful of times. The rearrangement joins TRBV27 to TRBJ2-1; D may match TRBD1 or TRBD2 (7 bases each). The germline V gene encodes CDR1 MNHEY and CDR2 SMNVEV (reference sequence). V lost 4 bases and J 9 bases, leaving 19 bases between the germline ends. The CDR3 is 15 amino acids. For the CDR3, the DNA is TGTGCCAGCAGTTCCGGGGGGTCCTCAGGGGGTGAGCAGTTCTTC. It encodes CASSSGGSSGGEQFF.

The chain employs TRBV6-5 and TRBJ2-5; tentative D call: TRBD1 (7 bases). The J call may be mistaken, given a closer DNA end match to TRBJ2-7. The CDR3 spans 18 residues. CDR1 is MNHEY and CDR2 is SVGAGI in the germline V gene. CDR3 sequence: CASSYGGGYRGSRDEQYF. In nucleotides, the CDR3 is TGTGCCAGCAGTTACGGAGGGGGGTACAGGGGTTCAAGGGACGAGCAGTACTTC.

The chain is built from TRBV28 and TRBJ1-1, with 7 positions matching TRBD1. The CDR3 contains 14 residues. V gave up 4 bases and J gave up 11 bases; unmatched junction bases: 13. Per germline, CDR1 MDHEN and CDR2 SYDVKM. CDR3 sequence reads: CASSSPRQGERAFF. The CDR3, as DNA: TGTGCCAGCAGTTCCCCTCGACAGGGAGAAAGGGCTTTCTTT.

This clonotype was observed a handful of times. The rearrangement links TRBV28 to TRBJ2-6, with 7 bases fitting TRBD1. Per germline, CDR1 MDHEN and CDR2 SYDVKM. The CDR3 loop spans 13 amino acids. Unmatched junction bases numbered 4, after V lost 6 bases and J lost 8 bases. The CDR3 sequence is CASRVQGSNVLTF. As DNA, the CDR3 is TGTGCCAGCAGGGTACAGGGGTCCAACGTCCTGACTTTC.

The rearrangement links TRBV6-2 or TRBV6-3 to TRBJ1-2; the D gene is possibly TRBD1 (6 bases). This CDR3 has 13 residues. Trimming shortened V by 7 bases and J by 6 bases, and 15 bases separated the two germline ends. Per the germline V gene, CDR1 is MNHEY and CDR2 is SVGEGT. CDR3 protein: CASNTQGRDGYTF. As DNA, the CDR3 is TGTGCCAGCAACACTCAGGGGCGTGATGGCTACACCTTC.

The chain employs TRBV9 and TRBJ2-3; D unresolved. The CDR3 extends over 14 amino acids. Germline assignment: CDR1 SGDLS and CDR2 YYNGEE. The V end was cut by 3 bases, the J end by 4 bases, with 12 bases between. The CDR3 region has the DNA TGTGCCAGCAGCGACCCTAATAGTCCAGATACGCAGTATTTT. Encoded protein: CASSDPNSPDTQYF. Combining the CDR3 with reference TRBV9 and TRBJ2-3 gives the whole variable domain DSGVTQTPKHLITATGQRVTLRCSPRSGDLSVYWYQQSLDQGLQFLIQYYNGEERAKGNILERFSAQQFPDLHSELNLSSLELGDSALYFCASSDPNSPDTQYFGPGTRLTVL.

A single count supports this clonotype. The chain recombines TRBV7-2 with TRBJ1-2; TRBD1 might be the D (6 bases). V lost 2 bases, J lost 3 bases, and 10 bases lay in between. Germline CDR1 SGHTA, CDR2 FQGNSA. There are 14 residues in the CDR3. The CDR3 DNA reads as TGTGCCAGCAGCTTAAACGGGGGCCACTATGGCTACACCTTC. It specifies CASSLNGGHYGYTF.

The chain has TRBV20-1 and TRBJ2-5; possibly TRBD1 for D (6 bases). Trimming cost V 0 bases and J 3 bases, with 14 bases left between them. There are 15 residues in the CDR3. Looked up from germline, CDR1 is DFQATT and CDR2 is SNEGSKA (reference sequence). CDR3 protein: CSAREIKTGKETQYF. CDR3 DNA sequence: TGCAGTGCTAGAGAAATTAAGACAGGCAAAGAGACCCAGTACTTC.

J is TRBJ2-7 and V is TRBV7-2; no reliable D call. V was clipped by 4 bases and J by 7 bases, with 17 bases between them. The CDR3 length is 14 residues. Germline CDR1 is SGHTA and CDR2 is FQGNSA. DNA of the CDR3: TGTGCCAGCAGCTCAACCAGGCCCCTCTCTGAGCAGTACTTC. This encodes CASSSTRPLSEQYF.

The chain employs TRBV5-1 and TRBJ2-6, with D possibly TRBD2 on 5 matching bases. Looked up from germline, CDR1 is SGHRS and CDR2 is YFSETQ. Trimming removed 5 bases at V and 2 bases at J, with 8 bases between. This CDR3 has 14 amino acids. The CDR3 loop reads CASRAATGANVLTF. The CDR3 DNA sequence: TGCGCCAGCAGAGCGGCAACTGGGGCCAACGTCCTGACTTTC.

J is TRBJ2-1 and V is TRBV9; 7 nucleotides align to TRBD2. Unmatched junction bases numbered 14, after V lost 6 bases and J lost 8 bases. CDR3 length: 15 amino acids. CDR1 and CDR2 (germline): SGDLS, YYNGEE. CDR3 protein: CASTKTMGGNDEQFF. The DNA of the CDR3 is TGTGCCAGCACCAAGACCATGGGGGGGAACGATGAGCAGTTCTTC.

CDR3 sequence (DNA): TGTGCCAGCAACAACGATCGGGCGATTGAAGCTTTCTTT. Translating gives CASNNDRAIEAFF. The rearrangement joins TRBV28 to TRBJ1-1; D uncertain. Between the trimmed V and J ends, which lost 7 bases and 7 bases, there was a span of 16 bases. Germline V gene data show CDR1 as MDHEN and CDR2 as SYDVKM. The CDR3 spans 13 residues.

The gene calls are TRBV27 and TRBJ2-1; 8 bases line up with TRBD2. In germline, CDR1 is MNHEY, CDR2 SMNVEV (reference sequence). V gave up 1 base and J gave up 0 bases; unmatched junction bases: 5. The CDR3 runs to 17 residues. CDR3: CASSLFPGTSSYNEQFF. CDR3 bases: TGTGCCAGCAGTTTATTCCCCGGGACTAGCTCCTACAATGAGCAGTTCTTC.

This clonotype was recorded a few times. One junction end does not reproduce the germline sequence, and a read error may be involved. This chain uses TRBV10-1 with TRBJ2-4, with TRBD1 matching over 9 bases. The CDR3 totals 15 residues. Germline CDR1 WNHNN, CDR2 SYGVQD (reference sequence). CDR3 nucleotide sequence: TGCACCAGCAGTGAGTCCGGGACAGGGAAAAACATTCAGTACTTC. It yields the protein CTSSESGTGKNIQYF.

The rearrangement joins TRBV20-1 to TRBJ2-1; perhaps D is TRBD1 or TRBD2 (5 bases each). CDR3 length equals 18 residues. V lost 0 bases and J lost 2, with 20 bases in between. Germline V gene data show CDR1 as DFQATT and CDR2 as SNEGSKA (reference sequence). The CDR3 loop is CSARDGLAQGRPYNEQFF. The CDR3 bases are TGCAGTGCTAGAGATGGGCTAGCTCAGGGAAGGCCCTACAATGAGCAGTTCTTC.

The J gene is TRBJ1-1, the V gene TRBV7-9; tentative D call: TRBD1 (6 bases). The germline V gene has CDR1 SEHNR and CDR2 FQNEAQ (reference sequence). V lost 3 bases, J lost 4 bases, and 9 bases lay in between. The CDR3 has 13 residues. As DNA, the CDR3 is TGTGCCAGCAGCTTCGGGGGGCCCACTGAAGCTTTCTTT. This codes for CASSFGGPTEAFF.

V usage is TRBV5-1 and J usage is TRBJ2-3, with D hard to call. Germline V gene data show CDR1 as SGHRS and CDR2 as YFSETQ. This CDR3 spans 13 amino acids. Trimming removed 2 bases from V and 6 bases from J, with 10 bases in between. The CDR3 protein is CASSFAPPDTQYF. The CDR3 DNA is TGCGCCAGCAGCTTCGCCCCCCCGGATACGCAGTATTTT.

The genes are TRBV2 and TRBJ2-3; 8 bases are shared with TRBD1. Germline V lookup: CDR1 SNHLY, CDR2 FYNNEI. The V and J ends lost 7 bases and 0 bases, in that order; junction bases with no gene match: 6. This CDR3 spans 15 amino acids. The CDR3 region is CASTRTGQSTDTQYF. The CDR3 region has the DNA TGTGCCAGCACAAGGACAGGGCAAAGCACAGATACGCAGTATTTT.

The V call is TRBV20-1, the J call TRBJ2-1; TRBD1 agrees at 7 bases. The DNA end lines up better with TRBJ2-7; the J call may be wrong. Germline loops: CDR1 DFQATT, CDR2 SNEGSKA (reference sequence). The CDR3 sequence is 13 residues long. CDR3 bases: TGCAGTGCTAGTGTAACAGGGGACTACGAGCAGTACTTC. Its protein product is CSASVTGDYEQYF.

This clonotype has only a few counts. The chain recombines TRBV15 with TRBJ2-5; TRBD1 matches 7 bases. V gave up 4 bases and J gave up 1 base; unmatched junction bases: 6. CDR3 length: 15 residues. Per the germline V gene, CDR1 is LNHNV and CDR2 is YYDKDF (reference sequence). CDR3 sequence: CATSTRQGIQETQYF. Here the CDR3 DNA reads TGTGCCACCAGCACCCGACAGGGTATCCAAGAGACCCAGTACTTC. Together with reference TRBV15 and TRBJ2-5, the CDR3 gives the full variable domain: DAMVIQNPRYQVTQFGKPVTLSCSQTLNHNVMYWYQQKSSQAPKLLFHYYDKDFNNEADTPDNFQSRRPNTSFCFLDIRSPGLGDTAMYLCATSTRQGIQETQYFGPGTRLLVL.

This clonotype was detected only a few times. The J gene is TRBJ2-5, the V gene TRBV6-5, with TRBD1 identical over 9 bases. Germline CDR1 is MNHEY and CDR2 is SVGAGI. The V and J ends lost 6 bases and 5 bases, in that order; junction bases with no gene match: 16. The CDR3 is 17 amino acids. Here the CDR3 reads CASRYLQGAHVEETQYF. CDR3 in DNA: TGTGCCAGCAGATATCTACAGGGGGCTCATGTAGAGGAGACCCAGTACTTC.

The CDR3 region is CASQDRHEQFF. The CDR3 DNA sequence: TGCGCCAGCCAAGACCGCCACGAGCAGTTCTTC. The chain joins TRBV5-1 to TRBJ2-1, with no clear D. The germline CDR1 and CDR2 sequences are SGHRS and YFSETQ. The CDR3 sequence is 11 residues long. The V end lost 7 bases, the J end lost 10 bases, and 12 bases lay between the germline ends.

The CDR3 loop reads CASSDTQGAKNIQYF. Here the CDR3 DNA reads TGTGCCAGCAGCGATACTCAGGGAGCCAAAAACATTCAGTACTTC. The genes are TRBV7-9 and TRBJ2-4, with D possibly being TRBD1 (5 bases). Looked up from germline, CDR1 is SEHNR and CDR2 is FQNEAQ (reference sequence). The CDR3 length is 15 residues. V lost 5 bases to trimming and J lost 0 bases, with 11 bases between them.